This T cell receptor (beta chain) was sequenced in a study of cytomegalovirus exposure and HLA in healthy donors. The overall study: The study placed around 85% of its 398 genotyped donors in the Caucasian-associated ancestry cluster. Study-level findings and limits: In a later analysis, a missense DCLRE1C variant was linked to TCR beta V- and J-gene trimming. There were some V segments, including TRBV6-2 and TRBV6-3, excluded as indistinguishable. Productive status was seen about 90% or about 30% of the time for most TCR beta V segments in an earlier analysis.

This clone was observed a single time. What it binds is unknown. J was trimmed by 3 bases and V by 9 bases; bases with no gene match: 9. The germline CDR1 and CDR2 sequences are MNHEY and SVGAGI. CDR3 length: 15 residues. In the PCR, 60 Vbeta and 13 Jbeta primers were used. Assay used: immunoSEQ multiplex PCR; TCRdb lists only in-frame clones, some missing. Of around 150,000 clones listed, more than 60% are singletons. V gene TRBV6-5 combines with J gene TRBJ2-2; 8 positions agree with TRBD2. Sequenced material: PBMCs. The sequence came from a man aged 25-40 years in good health and CMV-seropositive. The CDR3: CASQRERWDTGELFF. CDR3 nucleotides: TGTGCCAGTCAGCGGGAGCGGTGGGACACCGGGGAGCTGTTTTTT.